This T cell receptor (beta chain) was sequenced for a study of blood T cell repertoires in COVID-19. The overall study: Sites in the United States, Italy and Spain provided acute and convalescent COVID-19 samples. Sample material is recorded as cDNA or gDNA derived from T cells, B-cell-depleted T cells, or PBMCs.

Germline assignment: CDR1 MDHEN and CDR2 SYDVKM. V lost 2 bases, J lost 6 bases, and 13 bases lay in between. The length of the CDR3 is 15 residues. TCRdb's table, derived via immunoSEQ multiplex PCR, lists solely in-frame clones and lacks some. Found here are 45,000 to 75,000 clones, 85% to 90% of them singletons; the top ten hold about 4.9%. The sequenced material came from peripheral blood. This clonotype originated in a man between 60 and 70 years old with acute or convalescent COVID-19. The chain joins TRBV28 to TRBJ1-4; D gene unclear. CDR3 nucleotide sequence: TGTGCCAGCAGTTTAAGCCCGGGGAGCGATGAAAAACTGTTTTTT. This encodes CASSLSPGSDEKLFF.